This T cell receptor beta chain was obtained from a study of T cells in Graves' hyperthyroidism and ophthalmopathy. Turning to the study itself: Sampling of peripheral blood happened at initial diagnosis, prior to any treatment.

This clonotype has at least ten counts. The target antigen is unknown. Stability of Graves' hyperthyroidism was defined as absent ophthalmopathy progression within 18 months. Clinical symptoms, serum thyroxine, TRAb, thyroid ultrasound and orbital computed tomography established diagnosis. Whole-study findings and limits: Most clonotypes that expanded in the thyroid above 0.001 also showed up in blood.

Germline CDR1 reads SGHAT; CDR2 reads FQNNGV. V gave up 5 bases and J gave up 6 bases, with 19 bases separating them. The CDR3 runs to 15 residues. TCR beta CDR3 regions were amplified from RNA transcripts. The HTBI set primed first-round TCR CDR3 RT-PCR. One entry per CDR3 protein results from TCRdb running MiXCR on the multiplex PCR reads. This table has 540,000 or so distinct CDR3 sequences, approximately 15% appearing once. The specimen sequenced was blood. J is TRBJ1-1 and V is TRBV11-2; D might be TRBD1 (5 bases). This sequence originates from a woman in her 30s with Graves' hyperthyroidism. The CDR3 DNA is TGTGCCAGCAGCGCGAGACAGAATAGAGACGCTGAAGCTTTCTTT. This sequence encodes CASSARQNRDAEAFF.